The clone carrying this T cell receptor (beta chain) appeared once. Its matching antigen is unknown. These data are taken from a study of cytomegalovirus exposure and HLA in healthy donors. PCR amplification relied on 60 Vbeta primers (plus 13 Jbeta primers). Assay used: immunoSEQ multiplex PCR; TCRdb lists only in-frame clones, some missing. The data show roughly 150,000 clones, 75% to 90% seen once. This CDR3 has 16 amino acids. After removal of 6 bases from V and 5 bases from J, the junction contained 13 bases not matched to a gene. Germline CDR1 and CDR2: LNHDA and SQIVND (reference sequence). The study's findings and limits: The authors listed 150 to 200 TCR beta chains as cytomegalovirus-associated. The authors later found TCR association rates varying by HLA locus, with DRB1 most and HLA-C fewest.

Sequences were obtained from PBMCs. The rearrangement links TRBV19 to TRBJ2-3; 8 nucleotides align to TRBD1. The sequence was obtained from a woman under 30 in good health and CMV-seronegative. CDR3 protein: CASSLTDRGLGDTQYF. The CDR3 DNA sequence: TGTGCCAGTAGCCTTACCGACAGGGGTTTGGGAGATACGCAGTATTTT.